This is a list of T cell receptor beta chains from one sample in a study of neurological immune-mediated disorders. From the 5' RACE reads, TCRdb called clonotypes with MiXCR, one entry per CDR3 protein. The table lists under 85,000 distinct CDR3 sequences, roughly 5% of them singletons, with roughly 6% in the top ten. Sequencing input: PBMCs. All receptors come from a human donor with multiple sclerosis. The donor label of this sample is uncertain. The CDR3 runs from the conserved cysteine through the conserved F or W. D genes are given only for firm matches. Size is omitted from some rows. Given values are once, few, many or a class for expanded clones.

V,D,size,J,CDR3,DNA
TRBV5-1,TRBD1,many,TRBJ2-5,CASSLAGTGGQETQYF,TGCGCCAGCAGCTTGGCCGGGACAGGGGGCCAAGAGACCCAGTACTTC
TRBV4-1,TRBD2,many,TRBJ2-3,CASSPSGAGEYTDTQYF,TGCGCCAGCAGCCCCAGTGGGGCGGGGGAGTACACAGATACGCAGTATTTT
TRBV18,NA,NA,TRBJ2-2,CASSPPVPVNTGELFF,TGTGCCAGCTCACCCCCCGTCCCGGTGAACACCGGGGAGCTGTTTTTT
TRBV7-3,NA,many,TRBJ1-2,CASAPGWGHGYTF,TGTGCCAGCGCCCCCGGGTGGGGTCATGGCTACACCTTC
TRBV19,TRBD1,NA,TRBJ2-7,CASTPTGAYEQYF,TGTGCCAGTACCCCGACAGGGGCCTACGAGCAGTACTTC
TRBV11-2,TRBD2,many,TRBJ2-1,CASSPRLAAYNEQFF,TGTGCCAGCAGCCCTCGACTAGCGGCCTACAATGAGCAGTTCTTC
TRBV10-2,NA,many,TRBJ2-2,CASSESDWIGELFF,TGCGCCAGCAGTGAGTCGGACTGGATCGGGGAGCTGTTTTTT
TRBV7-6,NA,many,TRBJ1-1,CASSPSSAGTEAFF,TGTGCCAGCAGCCCTAGTTCGGCAGGCACTGAAGCTTTCTTT
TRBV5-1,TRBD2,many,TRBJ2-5,CASSLARLAGEETQYF,TGCGCCAGCAGCTTGGCCAGACTAGCGGGGGAAGAGACCCAGTACTTC
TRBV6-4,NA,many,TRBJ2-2,CASSGGDDTGELFF,TGTGCCAGCAGTGGAGGGGATGACACCGGGGAGCTGTTTTTT
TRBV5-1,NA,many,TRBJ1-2,CASSLQGTENYGYTF,TGCGCCAGCAGCTTGCAGGGGACGGAAAACTATGGCTACACCTTC
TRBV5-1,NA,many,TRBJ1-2,CASSLGTNNGYTF,TGCGCCAGCAGCTTGGGGACAAACAATGGCTACACCTTC
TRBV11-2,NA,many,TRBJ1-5,CASSSADQPQHF,TGTGCCAGCAGCTCGGCTGACCAGCCCCAGCATTTT
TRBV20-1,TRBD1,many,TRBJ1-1,CSASSGWGKDRGNTEAFF,TGCAGTGCTAGTTCAGGTTGGGGGAAGGACAGGGGAAACACTGAAGCTTTCTTT
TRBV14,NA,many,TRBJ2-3,CASSQDWTDTQYF,TGTGCCAGCAGCCAAGATTGGACAGATACGCAGTATTTT
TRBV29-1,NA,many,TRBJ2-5,CSVDWVEFQETQYF,TGCAGCGTTGATTGGGTGGAATTCCAGGAGACCCAGTACTTC
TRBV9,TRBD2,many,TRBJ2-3,CASSVGWGSSGGTSTDTQYF,TGTGCCAGCAGCGTAGGCTGGGGGAGTAGCGGGGGAACTAGCACAGATACGCAGTATTTT
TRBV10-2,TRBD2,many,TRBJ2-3,CASSDPSGSTDTQYF,TGCGCCAGCAGTGACCCTAGCGGTAGCACAGATACGCAGTATTTT
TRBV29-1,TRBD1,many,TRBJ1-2,CSVTGQGVGYTF,TGCAGCGTTACGGGACAGGGAGTCGGCTACACCTTC
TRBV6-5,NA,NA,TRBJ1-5,CASRNSNQPQHF,TGTGCCAGCAGAAATAGCAATCAGCCCCAGCATTTT
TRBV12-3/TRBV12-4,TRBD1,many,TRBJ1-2,CASSPYRGPFYGYTF,TGTGCCAGCAGCCCTTACAGGGGGCCCTTCTATGGCTACACCTTC
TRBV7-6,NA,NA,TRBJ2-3,CASSPKGRTDTQYF,TGTGCCAGCAGCCCCAAGGGCCGCACAGATACGCAGTATTTT
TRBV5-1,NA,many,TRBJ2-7,CASSLYGFEQYF,TGCGCCAGCAGCTTATACGGGTTCGAGCAGTACTTC
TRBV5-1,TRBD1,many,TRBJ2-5,CASTAAGTGEETQYF,TGCGCCAGCACCGCGGCCGGGACAGGGGAAGAGACCCAGTACTTC
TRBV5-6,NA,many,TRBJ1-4,CASSTSGATNEKLFF,TGTGCCAGCAGCACCTCAGGGGCAACTAATGAAAAACTGTTTTTT
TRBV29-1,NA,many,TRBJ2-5,CSVPLTQETQYF,TGCAGCGTTCCTCTGACCCAAGAGACCCAGTACTTC
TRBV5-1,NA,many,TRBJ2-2,CASSLIGQGTGELFF,TGCGCCAGCAGCTTGATTGGGCAGGGGACCGGGGAGCTGTTTTTT
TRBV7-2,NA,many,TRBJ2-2,CASSSGYMAGELFF,TGTGCCAGCAGCTCCGGTTATATGGCCGGGGAGCTGTTTTTT
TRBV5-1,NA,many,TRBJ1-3,CASSLAMGNTIYF,TGCGCCAGCAGCTTGGCGATGGGAAACACCATATATTTT